The rows below give T cell receptor beta chains drawn from one sample of a study of T cell repertoires in cytomegalovirus infection. TCRdb processed the reads anew with MiXCR; each CDR3 protein has one entry. The sample yields a few hundred thousand distinct CDR3 sequences, about a sixth seen once. The sample taken for sequencing was PBMCs. These TCRs come from a human donor in good health (CMV status not recorded). Some clones in this sample may be carry-over from other donors' samples. CDR3s include the opening cysteine and the closing phenylalanine or tryptophan. Each record gives: CDR3 DNA, CDR3 protein, J gene, D gene, V gene, clone size, CDR3 length. The D gene is left open where the match is weak. Clone sizes are given selectively: once, few, many, or a class where the clone is expanded.

TGTGCCAGCAGCTTAGGCGCTGCCGGGGAGCTGTTTTTT CASSLGAAGELFF TRBJ2-2 - TRBV11-3 many 13
TGTGCCAGCAGCCCAGAACTAGGGTACTACGAGCAGTACTTC CASSPELGYYEQYF TRBJ2-7 - TRBV5-5 many 14
TGCAGTGCTAGTTGGGCTAGCGGGGGGCGGTTCCATGAGCAGTTCTTC CSASWASGGRFHEQFF TRBJ2-1 TRBD2 TRBV20-1 - 16
TGCAGTGGCGGAAAGACAGGGAGGCAGTACTTC CSGGKTGRQYF TRBJ2-7 TRBD1 TRBV20-1 - 11
TGCAGCGTTGAAGTTAGACAGGGGTACGAGCAGTACTTC CSVEVRQGYEQYF TRBJ2-7 TRBD1 TRBV29-1 few 13
TGTGCCAGCAGGACGGGACAGGGCCAATTAGAGACCCAGTACTTC CASRTGQGQLETQYF TRBJ2-5 TRBD1 TRBV6-5 - 15
TGCAGTGCCACAGATAGGTATACGGTAAACACCGGGGAGCTGTTTTTT CSATDRYTVNTGELFF TRBJ2-2 - TRBV20-1 - 16
TGCAGTGCCGTCCCCACCATGGACACCAATCAGCCCCAGCATTTT CSAVPTMDTNQPQHF TRBJ1-5 - TRBV20-1 - 15
TGTGCCAGCAGCTGGGAGGCGGGGGGGCCCACCGGGGAGCTGTTTTTT CASSWEAGGPTGELFF TRBJ2-2 TRBD2 TRBV7-6 many 16
TGTGCCAGCAGTCCCCGGGGGTACCAAGGCAATCAGCCCCAGCATTTT CASSPRGYQGNQPQHF TRBJ1-5 - TRBV6-5 few 16
TGTGCCAGCAGCCTTGACAGGAACGAGCAGTACTTC CASSLDRNEQYF TRBJ2-7 - TRBV5-6 - 12
TGTGCCACGGACAGCTATGATCAGCCCCAGCATTTT CATDSYDQPQHF TRBJ1-5 - TRBV28 - 12
TGTGCCAGCAAATCACTACGGGGGGGCATCGCAGATACGCAGTATTTT CASKSLRGGIADTQYF TRBJ2-3 TRBD2 TRBV6-1 many 16
TGTGCCGGCCACAGGGGGCAAGAGACCCAGTACTTC CAGHRGQETQYF TRBJ2-5 TRBD1 TRBV7-4 - 12
TGCGCCAGCAGTTCAGGACTAGCGGGGGGGCCGGCAGATACGCAGTATTTT CASSSGLAGGPADTQYF TRBJ2-3 TRBD2 TRBV10-2 many 17
TGTGCCAGCAGCTTAGAACAGCCTTCAATCTATGGCTACACCTTC CASSLEQPSIYGYTF TRBJ1-2 - TRBV7-8 - 15
TGTGCCAGCAGTTCGGGGCCGGGGGGGACCGGGGAGCTGTTTTTT CASSSGPGGTGELFF TRBJ2-2 TRBD2 TRBV28 many 15
TGTGCCAGCAGTTTAGCGCAACAGCGATTGACCTTC CASSLAQQRLTF TRBJ1-2 - TRBV12-3/TRBV12-4 - 12
TGTGCCAGCAGCCTCGGACTAGCGGTGGATACGCAGTATTTT CASSLGLAVDTQYF TRBJ2-3 TRBD2 TRBV7-2 many 14
TGCGCCAGCAGCGCAACCTTCACCGGGACGGGCTCCTACGAGCAGTACTTC CASSATFTGTGSYEQYF TRBJ2-7 - TRBV5-1 few 17
TGTGCCAGCAGCCGCCCGGGGACGGACTCTGGAAACACCATATATTTT CASSRPGTDSGNTIYF TRBJ1-3 - TRBV11-2 many 16
TGTGCCTGGGCCACGCGCGGGGCAGCCGATGGCTACACCTTC CAWATRGAADGYTF TRBJ1-2 - TRBV5-6 few 14
TGTGCCAGCTCGGGACAATGGACCGATCAGCCCCAGCATTTT CASSGQWTDQPQHF TRBJ1-5 - TRBV2 - 14
TGTGCCAGCGAGAATACCGGCACAGATACGCAGTATTTT CASENTGTDTQYF TRBJ2-3 - TRBV7-2 many 13
TGTGCCAGCAGTGGGTCCGGGAACGATTCACCCCTCCACTTT CASSGSGNDSPLHF TRBJ1-6 - TRBV25-1 - 14
TGTGCCAGCAGCTTAGCGATCGCGGGGGGGCGTGGGGCCAACGTCCTGACTTTC CASSLAIAGGRGANVLTF TRBJ2-6 TRBD2 TRBV7-2 many 18
TGTGCCAGCCTGGGGCCTAGCGGGGGGGCTAGCACAGATACGCAGTATTTT CASLGPSGGASTDTQYF TRBJ2-3 TRBD2 TRBV2 few 17
TGTGCCAGCAGTTTTCACACCGGAGGGGAACTCTCCTACGAGCAGTACTTC CASSFHTGGELSYEQYF TRBJ2-7 - TRBV12-3/TRBV12-4 few 17
TGTGCCAGCAGCACTCCGACAGGGCTGTTCTACGAGCAGTACTTC CASSTPTGLFYEQYF TRBJ2-7 TRBD1 TRBV7-9 many 15